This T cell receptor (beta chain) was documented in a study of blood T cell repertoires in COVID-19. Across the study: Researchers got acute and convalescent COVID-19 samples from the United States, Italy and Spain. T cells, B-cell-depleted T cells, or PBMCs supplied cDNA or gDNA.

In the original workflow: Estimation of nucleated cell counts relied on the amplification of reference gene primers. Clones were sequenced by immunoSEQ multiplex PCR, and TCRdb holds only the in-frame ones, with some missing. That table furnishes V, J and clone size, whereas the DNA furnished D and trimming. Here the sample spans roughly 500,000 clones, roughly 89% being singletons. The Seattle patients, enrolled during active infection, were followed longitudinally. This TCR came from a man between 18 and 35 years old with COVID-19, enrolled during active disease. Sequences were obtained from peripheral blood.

The CDR3 bases are TGCGCCAGCAGCCAACGTGGGACTAGCGGGGACCAAGAGACCCAGTACTTC. Translating gives CASSQRGTSGDQETQYF. The V gene is TRBV4-1, the J gene TRBJ2-5; 13 bases map to TRBD2. J gave up 0 bases and V 2 bases, and 3 bases lay outside the gene matches. This CDR3 has 17 amino acids. Germline values: CDR1 MGHRA, CDR2 YSYEKL.